This T cell receptor beta chain emerged from a study of CD8+ T cells in alopecia areata. Broader study findings: Lesional scalp displayed greater clonality than normal scalp, most notably in alopecia totalis/universalis.

The treatment is: oral pan-JAK inhibitor, 5-10 mg twice daily. Both peripheral blood and punch biopsies of lesional scalp skin were obtained from patients who had alopecia areata. Extraction of RNA preceded its reverse transcription into cDNA, which served as the sequencing template. The repertoire was sequenced with immunoSEQ multiplex PCR; TCRdb's copy has only in-frame clones and lacks some. This table holds some 220,000 clones, under 75% found once. A remark on this clone: The antigen is unknown.

From germline, CDR1 is SGHRS and CDR2 YFSETQ. The CDR3 extends over 15 amino acids. With 4 bases clipped from V and 8 bases from J, the junction kept 10 bases outside the gene matches. This sequence joins TRBV5-1 and TRBJ2-1, with TRBD1 matching 9 bases. The sample consisted of CD4+ T cells sorted from blood, taken at week 4, from a patient treated with tofacitinib. This clonotype was obtained from a human donor with alopecia areata. This CDR3 reads CASSQPLTGGHEQFF. CDR3 coding DNA: TGCGCCAGCAGCCAACCCCTCACAGGGGGCCATGAGCAGTTCTTC. Filled out from reference TRBV5-1 and TRBJ2-1, the complete variable domain reads KAGVTQTPRYLIKTRGQQVTLSCSPISGHRSVSWYQQTPGQGLQFLFEYFSETQRNKGNFPGRFSGRQFSNSRSEMNVSTLELGDSALYLCASSQPLTGGHEQFFGPGTRLTVL.